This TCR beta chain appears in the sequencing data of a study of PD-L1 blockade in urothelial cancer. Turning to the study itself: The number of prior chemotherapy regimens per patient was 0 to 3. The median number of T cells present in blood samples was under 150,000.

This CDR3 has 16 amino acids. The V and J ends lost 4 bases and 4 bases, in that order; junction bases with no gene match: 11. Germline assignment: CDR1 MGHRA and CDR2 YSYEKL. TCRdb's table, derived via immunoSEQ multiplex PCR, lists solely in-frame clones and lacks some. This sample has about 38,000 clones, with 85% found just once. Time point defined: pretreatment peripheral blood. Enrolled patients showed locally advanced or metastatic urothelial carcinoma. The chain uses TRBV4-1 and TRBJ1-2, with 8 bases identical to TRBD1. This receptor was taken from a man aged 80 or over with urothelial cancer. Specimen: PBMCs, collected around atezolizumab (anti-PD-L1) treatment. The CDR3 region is CASSRLPQGEGYGYTF. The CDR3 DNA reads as TGCGCCAGCAGCCGCCTCCCACAGGGGGAAGGCTATGGCTACACCTTC.